The clone carrying this T cell receptor beta chain was detected only a few times. Its target is not known. TCR alpha and TCR beta cDNA libraries carrying sample barcodes and UMIs were produced by 5'RACE using constant-segment primers. TCRdb re-called the 5' RACE reads through MiXCR, storing one row per CDR3 protein. The sample holds 390,000 or so distinct CDR3 sequences, about 15% seen once. V lost 6 bases, J lost 7 bases, and 20 bases lay in between. The CDR3 covers 14 residues. Germline V gene lookup returns CDR1 SGHRS and CDR2 YFSETQ. The data originate from a study of T-cell memory formation after mild COVID-19. Overall study findings and caveats: A second wave expanding day 15 to 37 was CD4+-biased; contracting clones were balanced. CD8+ contracting clones occupied EMRA, while CD4+ ones occupied mainly CM and EM. Within pre-infection memory, some responding clones were found, suggesting cross-reactive memory joined.

The V and J genes are TRBV5-1 and TRBJ2-7, with D possibly TRBD2 on 6 matching bases. This clonotype was sampled from a man younger than 35 who had mild COVID-19 (a few samples of this study predate the infection). Cell type and time point are not known. Input material: PBMCs or a T cell subset sorted from them (not recorded which). This CDR3 is CASKALLGGLEQYF. The CDR3 DNA is TGCGCCAGCAAAGCCCTCCTAGGAGGGTTGGAGCAGTACTTC.